The source of this T cell receptor beta chain is a study of blood T cell repertoires in COVID-19. Study summary: Acute and convalescent COVID-19 samples came from the United States, Italy and Spain.

Profiling relied on immunoSEQ multiplex PCR, and the TCRdb table lists in-frame clones only, not all of them. The sample yields fewer than 150,000 clones, around 84% seen once. The CDR3 runs 16 residues. J was trimmed by 0 bases and V by 2 bases; bases with no gene match: 5. Per the germline V gene, CDR1 is MNHNY and CDR2 is SVGAGI (reference sequence). Sample: peripheral blood. The chain links TRBV6-6 to TRBJ2-3, with 7 bases lining up with TRBD2. The TCR sequence derives from a woman in her thirties or forties with acute or convalescent COVID-19. CDR3 sequence reads: CASSYGSGLSTDTQYF. The CDR3 DNA follows: TGTGCCAGCAGTTACGGTAGCGGGTTAAGCACAGATACGCAGTATTTT.